Listed below are T cell receptor beta chains from one sample, sequenced in a study of blood T cell repertoires in COVID-19. This table comes from immunoSEQ multiplex PCR, and its TCRdb copy is limited to in-frame clones, with some not included. The sample includes approximately 350,000 clones, 85% to 90% of them seen just once. The sample comprised peripheral blood. These receptors were obtained from a woman aged 70-85 years with COVID-19, enrolled during active disease. The CDR3 runs from the conserved cysteine through the conserved F or W. A D gene is named only where the DNA matches it firmly. A clone size is listed for some rows: how often the clone was seen (once, few, many), or a class if it is expanded.

d_call: .; clone_size: .; j_call: TRBJ1-4; v_call: TRBV3-1/TRBV3-2; cdr3_nt: TGTGCCAGCAGCCCCGGCAGGGGCAATGAAAAACTGTTTTTT; cdr3_aa: CASSPGRGNEKLFF
d_call: .; clone_size: .; j_call: TRBJ2-2; v_call: TRBV10-1; cdr3_nt: TGCGCCAGCAGGGCAGAGAACACCGGGGAGCTGTTTTTT; cdr3_aa: CASRAENTGELFF
d_call: .; clone_size: .; j_call: TRBJ2-2; v_call: TRBV18; cdr3_nt: TGTGCCAGCTCACCACTCTCAGGGATCACCGGGGAGCTGTTTTTT; cdr3_aa: CASSPLSGITGELFF
d_call: .; clone_size: .; j_call: TRBJ1-5; v_call: TRBV19; cdr3_nt: TGTGCCAGTAGCCCCCAGCAGGGCAATCAGCCCCAGCATTTT; cdr3_aa: CASSPQQGNQPQHF
d_call: .; clone_size: .; j_call: TRBJ2-5; v_call: TRBV29-1; cdr3_nt: TGCAGCTCCGATACGGGAAAGGAGACCCAGTACTTC; cdr3_aa: CSSDTGKETQYF
d_call: TRBD1; clone_size: .; j_call: TRBJ1-3; v_call: TRBV10-3; cdr3_nt: TGTGCCATCAGTGAGACAGGGGGCACAGGAAACACCATATATTTT; cdr3_aa: CAISETGGTGNTIYF
d_call: .; clone_size: .; j_call: TRBJ1-5; v_call: TRBV6-1; cdr3_nt: TGTGCCAGCAGTGAAGACGCAGGGCGGAATCAGCCCCAGCATTTT; cdr3_aa: CASSEDAGRNQPQHF
d_call: .; clone_size: .; j_call: TRBJ1-1; v_call: TRBV18; cdr3_nt: TGTGCCAGCTCCCTCGACAGAAACACTGAAGCTTTCTTT; cdr3_aa: CASSLDRNTEAFF
d_call: .; clone_size: .; j_call: TRBJ1-4; v_call: TRBV7-9; cdr3_nt: TGTGCCAGCAGCTTACGGGGGTTTGAGGGAGGAACTAATGAAAAACTGTTTTTT; cdr3_aa: CASSLRGFEGGTNEKLFF
d_call: TRBD1; clone_size: .; j_call: TRBJ1-5; v_call: TRBV27; cdr3_nt: TGTGCCAGCAGCCCGAGACAGGGAGAGCCCCAGCATTTT; cdr3_aa: CASSPRQGEPQHF
d_call: .; clone_size: .; j_call: TRBJ1-1; v_call: TRBV27; cdr3_nt: TGTGCCAGCAGCTACCTAGGCACTGAAGCTTTCTTT; cdr3_aa: CASSYLGTEAFF
d_call: TRBD1; clone_size: .; j_call: TRBJ1-1; v_call: TRBV6-2/TRBV6-3; cdr3_nt: TGTGCCAGCAGTTACTCACCTGACAGGGATCCGAACACTGAAGCTTTCTTT; cdr3_aa: CASSYSPDRDPNTEAFF
d_call: TRBD2; clone_size: .; j_call: TRBJ2-5; v_call: TRBV19; cdr3_nt: TGTGCCAGTAGTATCCTCCAGCGGGGGGTCGGAGAGACCCAGTACTTC; cdr3_aa: CASSILQRGVGETQYF
d_call: .; clone_size: .; j_call: TRBJ1-2; v_call: TRBV27; cdr3_nt: TGTGCCAGTGGCGACAGGTGGGGCTACACCTTC; cdr3_aa: CASGDRWGYTF
d_call: TRBD1; clone_size: once; j_call: TRBJ1-5; v_call: TRBV7-8; cdr3_nt: TGTGCCAGCAGCCCACAGGGGTTGTATCAGCCCCAGCATTTT; cdr3_aa: CASSPQGLYQPQHF
d_call: .; clone_size: .; j_call: TRBJ2-5; v_call: TRBV10-1; cdr3_nt: TGCGCCAGCAGTGAGTTTGGCGGTGGCCAGGGGAAATCGGAGACCCAGTACTTC; cdr3_aa: CASSEFGGGQGKSETQYF
d_call: .; clone_size: .; j_call: TRBJ2-2; v_call: TRBV7-8; cdr3_nt: TGTGCCAGCATCCCTGAAGGGGTCCCCTACACCGGGGAGCTGTTTTTT; cdr3_aa: CASIPEGVPYTGELFF
d_call: .; clone_size: .; j_call: TRBJ1-5; v_call: TRBV19; cdr3_nt: TGTGCCAGTAGTATTGAGCCGACAGAGTATAGCAATCAGCCCCAGCATTTT; cdr3_aa: CASSIEPTEYSNQPQHF
d_call: .; clone_size: few; j_call: TRBJ1-2; v_call: TRBV27; cdr3_nt: TGTGCCAGCAGTTTAGGCCCAGGGCTATACTATGGCTACACCTTC; cdr3_aa: CASSLGPGLYYGYTF
d_call: .; clone_size: .; j_call: TRBJ2-7; v_call: TRBV10-3; cdr3_nt: TGTGCCATCGCTTCTGAACGAAGGGGGTACTACGAGCAGTACTTC; cdr3_aa: CAIASERRGYYEQYF
d_call: .; clone_size: .; j_call: TRBJ1-1; v_call: TRBV28; cdr3_nt: TGTGCCAGCACAAAACAAGGAGGAGGGTGGACTGAAGCTTTCTTT; cdr3_aa: CASTKQGGGWTEAFF
d_call: TRBD2; clone_size: .; j_call: TRBJ2-5; v_call: TRBV2; cdr3_nt: TGTGCCAGCAGTGAAGCGCTTGGGACTAGCGGGGGGTGGACAGAGACCCAGTACTTC; cdr3_aa: CASSEALGTSGGWTETQYF
d_call: .; clone_size: .; j_call: TRBJ1-4; v_call: TRBV10-3; cdr3_nt: TGTGCCATCAGTGAGTTTGAGGGGGAAGCTAATGAAAAACTGTTTTTT; cdr3_aa: CAISEFEGEANEKLFF
d_call: TRBD2; clone_size: once; j_call: TRBJ2-7; v_call: TRBV7-2; cdr3_nt: TGTGCCAGCAGTTCTAGCGGGTACGAGCAGTACTTC; cdr3_aa: CASSSSGYEQYF